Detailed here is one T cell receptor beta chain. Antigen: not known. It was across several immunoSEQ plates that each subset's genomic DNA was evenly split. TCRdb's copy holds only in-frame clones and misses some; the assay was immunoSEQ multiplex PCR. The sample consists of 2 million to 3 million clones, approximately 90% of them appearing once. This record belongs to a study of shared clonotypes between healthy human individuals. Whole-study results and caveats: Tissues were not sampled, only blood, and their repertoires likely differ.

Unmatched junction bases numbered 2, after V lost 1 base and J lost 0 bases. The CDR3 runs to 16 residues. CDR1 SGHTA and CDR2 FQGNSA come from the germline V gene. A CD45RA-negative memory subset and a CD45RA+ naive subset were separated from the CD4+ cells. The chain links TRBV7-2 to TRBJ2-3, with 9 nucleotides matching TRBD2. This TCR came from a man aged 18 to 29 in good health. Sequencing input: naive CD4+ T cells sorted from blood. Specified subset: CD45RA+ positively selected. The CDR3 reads CASSLEGLASTDTQYF. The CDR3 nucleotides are TGTGCCAGCAGCTTAGAAGGACTAGCGAGCACAGATACGCAGTATTTT.